This T cell receptor (beta chain) was sequenced in a study of cytomegalovirus exposure and HLA in healthy donors. The V end lost 2 bases, the J end lost 6 bases, and 14 bases lay between the germline ends. Per germline, CDR1 SGHRS and CDR2 YFSETQ. The CDR3 length is 14 residues. Broader study findings: When the data were analyzed later, several of the most significant clusters appeared to be linked to common viral pathogens. There were about 160 TCR beta chains listed as cytomegalovirus-associated. Reportedly, fewer N-insertions than the 666-donor mean appeared in an Asian-associated ancestry cluster in a later analysis.

Note on this clone: The target antigen is unknown.

Use of 60 Vbeta and 13 Jbeta primers characterized the PCR. Clones were sequenced by immunoSEQ multiplex PCR, and TCRdb holds only the in-frame ones, with some missing. The table records 100,000 to 150,000 clones, about 80% of them present only once. Material: PBMCs. V usage is TRBV5-1 and J usage is TRBJ1-1, with D perhaps matching TRBD1 (5 bases). This receptor was obtained from a woman between 35 and 50 years old in good health and CMV-seropositive. This CDR3 reads CASSFSRQGAEAFF. Written as DNA, the CDR3 is TGCGCCAGCAGCTTCTCGCGGCAGGGCGCTGAAGCTTTCTTT.